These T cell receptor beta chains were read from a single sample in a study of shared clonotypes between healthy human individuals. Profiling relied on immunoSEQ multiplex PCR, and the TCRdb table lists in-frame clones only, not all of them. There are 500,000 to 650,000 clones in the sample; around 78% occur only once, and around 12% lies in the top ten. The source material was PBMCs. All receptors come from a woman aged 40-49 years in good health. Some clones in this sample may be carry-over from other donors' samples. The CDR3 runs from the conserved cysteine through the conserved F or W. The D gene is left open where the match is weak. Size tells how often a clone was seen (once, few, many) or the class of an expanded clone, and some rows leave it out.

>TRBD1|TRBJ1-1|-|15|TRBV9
TGTGCCAGCAGCGCTGGGGGACAGATGAACACTGAAGCTTTCTTT
CASSAGGQMNTEAFF
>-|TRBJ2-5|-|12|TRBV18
TGTGCCAGCTCACCAGAGAGAGAGACCCAGTACTTC
CASSPERETQYF
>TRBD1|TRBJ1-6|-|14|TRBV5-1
TGCGCCAGCAGCGAGGGGGACAGGGATTCACCCCTCCACTTT
CASSEGDRDSPLHF
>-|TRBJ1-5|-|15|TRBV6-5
TGTGCCAGCAGTCCAGGGGCTTATAGCAATCAGCCCCAGCATTTT
CASSPGAYSNQPQHF
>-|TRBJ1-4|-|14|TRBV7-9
TGTGCCAGCAGCTTAGCCCGGGGAAATGAAAAACTGTTTTTT
CASSLARGNEKLFF
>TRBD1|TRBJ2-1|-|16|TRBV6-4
TGTGCCAGCAGTGACCACCGGGACAGGGATCTCAATGAGCAGTTCTTC
CASSDHRDRDLNEQFF
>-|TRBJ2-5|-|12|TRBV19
TGTGCCAGTAGCTACAAGGGAGAGACCCAGTACTTC
CASSYKGETQYF
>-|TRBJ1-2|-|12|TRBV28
TGTGCCAGCAGCCCTCTGAGGGGTGGCTACACCTTC
CASSPLRGGYTF
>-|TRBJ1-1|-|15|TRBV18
TGTGCCAGCTCACCACCGACAGGATCTAACACTGAAGCTTTCTTT
CASSPPTGSNTEAFF
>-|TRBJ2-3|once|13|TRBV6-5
TGTGCCAGCAGACCCAGGGGCACAGATACGCAGTATTTT
CASRPRGTDTQYF
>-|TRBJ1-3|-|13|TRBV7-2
TGTGCCAGCAGTCCAGGGGTCGGAAACACCATATATTTT
CASSPGVGNTIYF
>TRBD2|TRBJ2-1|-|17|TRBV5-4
TGTGCCAGCAGCTTGGGATCAGGGACTAGCGGGAGATCTGAGCAGTTCTTC
CASSLGSGTSGRSEQFF
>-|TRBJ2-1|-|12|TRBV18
TGTGCCAGCTCAGCACAGGTCGAGGCGCAGTTCTTC
CASSAQVEAQFF
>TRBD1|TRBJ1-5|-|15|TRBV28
TGTGCCAGCAGTCCCGGACAGGGTCGCAATCAGCCCCAGCATTTT
CASSPGQGRNQPQHF
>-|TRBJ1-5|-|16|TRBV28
TGTGCCAGCAGTTTATTTCTTGGGCAGGGTAATCAGCCCCAGCATTTT
CASSLFLGQGNQPQHF
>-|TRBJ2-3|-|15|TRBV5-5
TGTGCCAGCAGCGGAGCCGCGACGTCGGCGGATACGCAGTATTTT
CASSGAATSADTQYF
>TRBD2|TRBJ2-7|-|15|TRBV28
TGTGCCAGCAGTTTATCGCCGGGAGGGCCCCACGAGCAGTACTTC
CASSLSPGGPHEQYF
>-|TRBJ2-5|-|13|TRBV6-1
TGTGCCAGCAGTGAGATACAGCAAGAGACCCAGTACTTC
CASSEIQQETQYF
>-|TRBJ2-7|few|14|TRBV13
TGTGCCAGCAGCAGGAACGACATTAACTACGAGCAGTACTTC
CASSRNDINYEQYF
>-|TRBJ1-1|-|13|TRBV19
TGTGCCAGCAGTCTGAGGATGAACACTGAAGCTTTCTTT
CASSLRMNTEAFF
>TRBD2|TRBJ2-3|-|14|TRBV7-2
TGTGCCAGCAGCTTAGGACTAGCAGGAGATACGCAGTATTTT
CASSLGLAGDTQYF
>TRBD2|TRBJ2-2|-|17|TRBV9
TGTGCCAGCAGCCCGAGAACGGGAGGGCCAGACACCGGGGAGCTGTTTTTT
CASSPRTGGPDTGELFF
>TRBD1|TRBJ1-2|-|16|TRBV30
TGTGCCTGGAGTGAATTGGACAGGGCGATTCGGTATGGCTACACCTTC
CAWSELDRAIRYGYTF
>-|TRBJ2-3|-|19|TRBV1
TGCACCAGCAGCCAAGACCACCTTAGCGGGAGGACCTTCACAGATACGCAGTATTTT
CTSSQDHLSGRTFTDTQYF
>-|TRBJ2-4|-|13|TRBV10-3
TGTGCCATCAGTGAGGATAGCGCGAACATTCAGTACTTC
CAISEDSANIQYF
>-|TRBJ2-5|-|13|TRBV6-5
TGTGCCAGCAGTTACTCGATTATGGAGACCCAGTACTTC
CASSYSIMETQYF
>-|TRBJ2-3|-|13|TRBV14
TGTGCCAGCAGCCAAGATCATGGAGATACGCAGTATTTT
CASSQDHGDTQYF
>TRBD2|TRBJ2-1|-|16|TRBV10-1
TGCGCCAGCAGTGAGTCGAAATTTGCGGGAGCCGATGAGCAGTTCTTC
CASSESKFAGADEQFF
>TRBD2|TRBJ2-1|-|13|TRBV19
TGTGCCAGTACCACGGGACTATACAATGAGCAGTTCTTC
CASTTGLYNEQFF
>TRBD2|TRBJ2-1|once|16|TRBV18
TGTGCCAGCTCACGGGGTCTAGCGGACAACTACAATGAGCAGTTCTTC
CASSRGLADNYNEQFF
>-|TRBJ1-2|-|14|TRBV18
TGTGCCAGCTCACCACGGCGGGGGAACTATGGCTACACCTTC
CASSPRRGNYGYTF
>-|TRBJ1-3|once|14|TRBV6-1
TGTGCCAGCAGCTACAGTTACTCTGGAAACACCATATATTTT
CASSYSYSGNTIYF
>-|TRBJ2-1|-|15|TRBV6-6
TGTGCCAGCAGTTTCACGGGATCCTCCTACAATGAGCAGTTCTTC
CASSFTGSSYNEQFF
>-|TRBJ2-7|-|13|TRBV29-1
TGCAGCGTTGCACTCACTCCAAAGGGAGAGCAGTACTTC
CSVALTPKGEQYF
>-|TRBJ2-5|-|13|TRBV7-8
TGTGCCAGCAGTTCAGGGGCCTCGGAGACCCAGTACTTC
CASSSGASETQYF
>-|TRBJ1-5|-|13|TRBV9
TGTGCCAGCAGCGTAGTAGTTGGAAAGCCCCAGCATTTT
CASSVVVGKPQHF
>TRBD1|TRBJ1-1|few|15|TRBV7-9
TGTGCCAGCAGCAAACCGGGACAGCGAAACACTGAAGCTTTCTTT
CASSKPGQRNTEAFF
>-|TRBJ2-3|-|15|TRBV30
TGTGCCTGGAGGAATCCGACAGGAGGAGCAGATACGCAGTATTTT
CAWRNPTGGADTQYF
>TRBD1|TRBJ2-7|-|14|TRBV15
TGTGCCACCAGCAGAGAAGGGGGCCCCTACGAGCAGTACTTC
CATSREGGPYEQYF
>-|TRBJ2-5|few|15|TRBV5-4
TGTGCCAGCAGCTCAACTAGGGGGTACCAAGAGACCCAGTACTTC
CASSSTRGYQETQYF
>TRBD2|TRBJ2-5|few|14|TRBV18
TGTGCCAGCTCACCTCTCGGGGGGATGGAGACCCAGTACTTC
CASSPLGGMETQYF
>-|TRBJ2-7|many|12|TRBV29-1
TGCAGCGTTGAGGAGGGGGCCGGGGAGCAGTACTTC
CSVEEGAGEQYF
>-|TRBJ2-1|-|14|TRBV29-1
TGCAGCCTAACTGCGGCGGGCGGATTCAATGAGCAGTTCTTC
CSLTAAGGFNEQFF
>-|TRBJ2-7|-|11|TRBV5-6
TGTGCCAGCAGCTTGGGGTACGAGCAGTACTTC
CASSLGYEQYF
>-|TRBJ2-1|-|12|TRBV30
TGTGCCTGGAGTTCAGGGTTCAATGAGCAGTTCTTC
CAWSSGFNEQFF
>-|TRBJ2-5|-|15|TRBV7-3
TGTGCCAGCAGCTTATTTGGGAATCCTCAGGAGACCCAGTACTTC
CASSLFGNPQETQYF
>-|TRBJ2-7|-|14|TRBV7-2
TGTGCCAGCAGCTTCGGACTGAGTCCCTACGAGCAGTACTTC
CASSFGLSPYEQYF
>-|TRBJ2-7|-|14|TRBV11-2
TGTGCCAGCAGTTTTCGGGACACTTACTACGAGCAGTACTTC
CASSFRDTYYEQYF
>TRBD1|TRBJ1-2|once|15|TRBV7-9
TGTGCCAGCAGCTTAGGGGACAGCCTCGGGAGTGGCTACACCTTC
CASSLGDSLGSGYTF
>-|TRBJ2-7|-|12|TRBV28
TGTGCCAGCGGGCAGGTGACCTACGAGCAGTACTTC
CASGQVTYEQYF
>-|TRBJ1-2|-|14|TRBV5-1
TGCGCCAGCAGCTTTGGACAGACTTTCTATGGCTACACCTTC
CASSFGQTFYGYTF
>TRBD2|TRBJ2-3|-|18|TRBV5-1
TGCGCCAGCAGCTTGGGACGCCTTACTAGCGACCCCACAGATACGCAGTATTTT
CASSLGRLTSDPTDTQYF
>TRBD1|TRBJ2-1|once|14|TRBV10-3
TGTGCCACCAGAGGACAGGGAGGCTACAATGAGCAGTTCTTC
CATRGQGGYNEQFF
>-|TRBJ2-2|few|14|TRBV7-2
TGTGCCAGCAGCCCCCTCCAGACCTACGGGGAGCTGTTTTTT
CASSPLQTYGELFF
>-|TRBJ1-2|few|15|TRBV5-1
TGCGCCAGCAGCTCCGGGGACACACTGAACTATGGCTACACCTTC
CASSSGDTLNYGYTF
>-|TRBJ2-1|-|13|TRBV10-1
TGCGCCAGCGGCCGTGGAGCGGACAATGAGCAGTTCTTC
CASGRGADNEQFF
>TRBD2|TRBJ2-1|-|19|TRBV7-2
TGTGCCAGCAGCTTAAGGGTGCTAGCGGGAGGGATCGTAGACAATGAGCAGTTCTTC
CASSLRVLAGGIVDNEQFF